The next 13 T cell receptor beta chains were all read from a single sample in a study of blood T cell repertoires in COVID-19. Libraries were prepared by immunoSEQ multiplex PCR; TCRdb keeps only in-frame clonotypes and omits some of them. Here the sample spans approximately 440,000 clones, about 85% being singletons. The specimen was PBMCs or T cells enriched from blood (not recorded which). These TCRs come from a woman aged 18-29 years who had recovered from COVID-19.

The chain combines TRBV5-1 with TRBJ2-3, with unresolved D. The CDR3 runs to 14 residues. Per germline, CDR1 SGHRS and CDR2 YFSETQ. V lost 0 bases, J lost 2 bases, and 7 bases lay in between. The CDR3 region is CASSLELLTDTQYF. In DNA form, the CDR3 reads TGCGCCAGCAGCTTGGAACTCCTCACAGATACGCAGTATTTT.

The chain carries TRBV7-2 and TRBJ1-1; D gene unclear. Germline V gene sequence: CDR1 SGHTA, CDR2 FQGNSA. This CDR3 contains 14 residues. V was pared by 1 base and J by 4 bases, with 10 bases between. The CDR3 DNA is TGTGCCAGCAGCTTAGTGTCTCGGGGCACTGAAGCTTTCTTT. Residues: CASSLVSRGTEAFF.

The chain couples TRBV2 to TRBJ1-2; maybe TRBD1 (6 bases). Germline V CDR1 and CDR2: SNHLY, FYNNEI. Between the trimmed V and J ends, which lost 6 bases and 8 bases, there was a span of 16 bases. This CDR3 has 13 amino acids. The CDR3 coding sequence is TGTGCCAGCAGAGAATTACAGGGTAGCGGCTACACCTTC. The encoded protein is CASRELQGSGYTF.

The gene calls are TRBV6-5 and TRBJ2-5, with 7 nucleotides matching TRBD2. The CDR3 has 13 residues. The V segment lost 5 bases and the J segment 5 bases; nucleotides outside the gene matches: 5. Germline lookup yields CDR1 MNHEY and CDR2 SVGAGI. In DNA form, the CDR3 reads TGTGCCAGCAGTAGCGGGGCGGGGGAGACCCAGTACTTC. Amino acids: CASSSGAGETQYF.

The CDR3 nucleotides read TGTGCCAGCAGTCTAAGCGAGAACACTGAAGCTTTCTTT. It is translated as CASSLSENTEAFF. The rearrangement joins TRBV12-3 or TRBV12-4 to TRBJ1-1; D unresolved. The CDR3 covers 13 residues. Trimming took off 5 bases at V and 1 base at J, with 8 bases between the two ends.

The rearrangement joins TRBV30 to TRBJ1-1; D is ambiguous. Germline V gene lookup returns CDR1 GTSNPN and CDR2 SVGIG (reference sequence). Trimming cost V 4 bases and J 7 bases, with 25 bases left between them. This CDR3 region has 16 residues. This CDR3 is CAWKKELNAWYGEAFF. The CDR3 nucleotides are TGTGCCTGGAAAAAGGAGTTGAATGCTTGGTATGGTGAAGCTTTCTTT.

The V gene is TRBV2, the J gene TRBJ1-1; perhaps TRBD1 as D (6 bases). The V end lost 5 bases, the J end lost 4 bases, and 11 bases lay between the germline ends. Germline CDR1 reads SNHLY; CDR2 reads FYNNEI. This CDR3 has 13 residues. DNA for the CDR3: TGTGCCAGCAGTACAGGGTTGGGCACTGAAGCTTTCTTT. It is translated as CASSTGLGTEAFF.

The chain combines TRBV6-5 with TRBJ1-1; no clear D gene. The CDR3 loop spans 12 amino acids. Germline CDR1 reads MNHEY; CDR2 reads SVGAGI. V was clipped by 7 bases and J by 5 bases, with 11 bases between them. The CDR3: CASNVGDTEAFF. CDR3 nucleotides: TGTGCCAGCAACGTCGGGGATACTGAAGCTTTCTTT.

The CDR3 DNA follows: TGTGCCAGCAGTTGGGGAGCAGGGGTAGGAGAGACCCAGTACTTC. It yields the protein CASSWGAGVGETQYF. The V call is TRBV6-5, the J call TRBJ2-5; D may be TRBD1 (6 bases). V lost 4 bases and J 4 bases, leaving 16 bases between the germline ends. CDR3 length equals 15 residues. Germline CDR1 reads MNHEY; CDR2 reads SVGAGI.

The CDR3 DNA reads TGTGCCAGCACCAGAAGGGGCTCCAATTCACCCCTCCACTTT. Translated, it gives CASTRRGSNSPLHF. This chain joins TRBV27 and TRBJ1-6; D is perhaps TRBD1 (5 bases). CDR1 is MNHEY, CDR2 SMNVEV, per germline (reference sequence). V was clipped by 7 bases and J by 7 bases, with 14 bases between them. This CDR3 has 14 amino acids.

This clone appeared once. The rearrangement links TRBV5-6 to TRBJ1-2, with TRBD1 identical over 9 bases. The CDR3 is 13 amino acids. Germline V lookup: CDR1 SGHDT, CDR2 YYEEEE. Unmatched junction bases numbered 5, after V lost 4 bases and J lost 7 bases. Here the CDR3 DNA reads TGTGCCAGCAGCCCCGGACAGGGGTTTGGCTACACCTTC. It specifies CASSPGQGFGYTF.

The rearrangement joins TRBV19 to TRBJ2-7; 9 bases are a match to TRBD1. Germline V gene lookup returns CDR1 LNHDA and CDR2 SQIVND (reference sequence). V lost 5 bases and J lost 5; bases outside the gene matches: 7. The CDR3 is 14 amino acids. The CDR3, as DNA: TGTGCCAGTAGTTCCCGGACAGGGGCAAACGAGCAGTACTTC. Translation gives CASSSRTGANEQYF.

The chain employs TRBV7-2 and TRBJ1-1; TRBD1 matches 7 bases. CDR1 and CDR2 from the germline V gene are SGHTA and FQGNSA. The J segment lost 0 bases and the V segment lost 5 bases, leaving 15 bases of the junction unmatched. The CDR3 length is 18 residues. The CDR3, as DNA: TGTGCCAGCAGCCCACTTCCCGGGACAGCCGATTTGAACACTGAAGCTTTCTTT. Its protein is CASSPLPGTADLNTEAFF.